This TCR beta chain derives from a study of lymphopenia after photon versus proton radiotherapy. Germline CDR1 reads SNHLY; CDR2 reads FYNNEI. J gave up 7 bases and V 7 bases, and 7 bases lay outside the gene matches. CDR3 size: 14 residues. The table came from immunoSEQ multiplex PCR; TCRdb's copy has only in-frame clones and leaves some out. The table records about 39,000 clones, roughly 90% of them present only once. Remarks on this clone: The antigen remains undetermined.

Study results and caveats: Survival link was tested only in deceased patients; proton benefit remains a possibility. After the lymphocyte nadir, photon-treated repertoires showed oligoclonal expansion, especially of CD8+ Temra cells. Photon-treated patients lost naive T cells and TCR diversity; proton-treated stayed stable. In patients who died, overall survival fell as post-nadir TCR diversity dropped more.

J is TRBJ2-1 and V is TRBV2, with 10 bases matching TRBD2. The sequences come from peripheral blood, collected from a patient treated with photon-based radiotherapy. This TCR was sampled from a man in his sixties with cholangiocarcinoma. CDR3 nucleotide sequence: TGTGCCAGCAAACGTGGACTAGCGGAGAATGAGCAGTTCTTC. Translation: CASKRGLAENEQFF.